This T cell receptor beta chain comes out of a study of T-cell memory formation after mild COVID-19. CDR1 is KGHDR and CDR2 is SFDVKD in the germline V gene. Trimming left V 3 bases short and J 3 bases short, with 9 bases between. CDR3 length equals 14 residues. This clonotype was counted between two and nine times. TCRdb itself ran the 5' RACE reads through MiXCR, one entry per CDR3 protein. The sample has roughly 350,000 distinct CDR3 sequences, 20% to 25% seen once. Material for sequencing was PBMCs or a T cell subset sorted from them (not recorded which). The chain is built from TRBV24-1 and TRBJ2-3; D could derive from TRBD1 or TRBD2 (5 bases each). The receptor comes from an adult woman who had mild COVID-19 (a few samples of this study predate the infection). Cell type and time point are not known. DNA of the CDR3: TGTGCCACCAGTGATGGCGAGGGGACAGATACGCAGTATTTT. Its translation: CATSDGEGTDTQYF.